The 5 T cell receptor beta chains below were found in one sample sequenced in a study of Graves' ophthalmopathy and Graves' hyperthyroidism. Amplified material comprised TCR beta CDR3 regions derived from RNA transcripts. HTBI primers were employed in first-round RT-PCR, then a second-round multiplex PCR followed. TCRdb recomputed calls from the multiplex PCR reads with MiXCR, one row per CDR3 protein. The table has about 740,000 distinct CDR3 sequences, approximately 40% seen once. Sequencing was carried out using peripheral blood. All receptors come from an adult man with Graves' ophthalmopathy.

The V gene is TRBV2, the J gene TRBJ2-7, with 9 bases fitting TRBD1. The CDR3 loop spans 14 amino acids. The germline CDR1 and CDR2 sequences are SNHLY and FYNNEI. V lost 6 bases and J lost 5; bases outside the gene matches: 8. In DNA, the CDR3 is TGTGCCAGCAGCCATCAACAGGGGGCCCACGAGCAGTACTTC. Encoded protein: CASSHQQGAHEQYF.

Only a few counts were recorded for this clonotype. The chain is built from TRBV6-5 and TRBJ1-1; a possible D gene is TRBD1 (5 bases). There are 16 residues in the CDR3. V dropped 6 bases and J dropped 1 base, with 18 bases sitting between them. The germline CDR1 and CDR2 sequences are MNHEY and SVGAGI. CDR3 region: CASSSGNSERNTEAFF. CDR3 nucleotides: TGTGCCAGCAGCTCAGGGAATTCTGAAAGGAACACTGAAGCTTTCTTT.

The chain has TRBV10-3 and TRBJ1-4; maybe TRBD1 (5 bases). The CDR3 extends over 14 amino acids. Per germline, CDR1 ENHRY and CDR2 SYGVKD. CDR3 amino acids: CARAFGREGEKLFF. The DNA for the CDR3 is TGTGCTAGAGCGTTTGGCAGGGAGGGCGAAAAACTGTTTTTT.

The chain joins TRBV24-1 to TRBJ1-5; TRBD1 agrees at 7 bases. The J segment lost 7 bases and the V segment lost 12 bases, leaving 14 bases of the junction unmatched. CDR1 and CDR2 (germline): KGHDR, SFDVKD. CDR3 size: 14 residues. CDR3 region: CAGSFDRVEQPQHF. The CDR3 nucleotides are TGTGCCGGCAGCTTTGACAGGGTAGAACAGCCCCAGCATTTT.

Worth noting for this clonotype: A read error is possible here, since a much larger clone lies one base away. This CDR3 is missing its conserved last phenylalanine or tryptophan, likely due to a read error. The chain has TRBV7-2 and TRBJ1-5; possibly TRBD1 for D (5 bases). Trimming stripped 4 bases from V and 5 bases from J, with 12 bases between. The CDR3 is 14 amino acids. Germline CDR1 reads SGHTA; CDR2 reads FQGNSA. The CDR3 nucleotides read TGTGCCAGCAGCTCGGGACGGCTAGATCAGCCCCAGCATCTT. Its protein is CASSSGRLDQPQHL.